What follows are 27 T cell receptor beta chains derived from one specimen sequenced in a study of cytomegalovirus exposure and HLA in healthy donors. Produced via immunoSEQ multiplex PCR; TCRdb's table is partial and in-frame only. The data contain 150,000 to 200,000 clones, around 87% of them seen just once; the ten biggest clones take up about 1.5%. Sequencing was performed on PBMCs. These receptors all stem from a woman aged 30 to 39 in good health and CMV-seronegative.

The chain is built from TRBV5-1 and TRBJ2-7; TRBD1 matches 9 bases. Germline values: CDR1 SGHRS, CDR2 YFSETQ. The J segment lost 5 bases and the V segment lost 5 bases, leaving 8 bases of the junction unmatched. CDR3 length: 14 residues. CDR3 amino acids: CASRFGTGTHEQYF. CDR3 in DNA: TGCGCCAGCAGGTTTGGGACAGGGACCCACGAGCAGTACTTC.

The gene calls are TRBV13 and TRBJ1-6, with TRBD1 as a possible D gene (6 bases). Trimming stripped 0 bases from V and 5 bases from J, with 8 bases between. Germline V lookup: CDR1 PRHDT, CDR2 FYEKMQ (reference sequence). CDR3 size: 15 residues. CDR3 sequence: CASSLGWDNNSPLHF. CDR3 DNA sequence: TGTGCCAGCAGCTTAGGCTGGGACAATAATTCACCCCTCCACTTT.

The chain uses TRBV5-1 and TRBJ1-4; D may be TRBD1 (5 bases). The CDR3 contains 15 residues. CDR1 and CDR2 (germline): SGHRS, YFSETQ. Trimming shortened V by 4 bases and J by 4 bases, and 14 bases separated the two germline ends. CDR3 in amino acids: CASSLAGRGNEKLFF. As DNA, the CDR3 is TGCGCCAGCAGCCTCGCAGGGAGGGGTAATGAAAAACTGTTTTTT.

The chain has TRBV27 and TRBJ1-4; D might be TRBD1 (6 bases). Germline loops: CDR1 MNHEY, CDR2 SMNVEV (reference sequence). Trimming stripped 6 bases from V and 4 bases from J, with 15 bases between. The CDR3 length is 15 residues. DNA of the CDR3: TGTGCCAGCAGCTACCAGGGGAGTAATAATGAAAAACTGTTTTTT. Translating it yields CASSYQGSNNEKLFF.

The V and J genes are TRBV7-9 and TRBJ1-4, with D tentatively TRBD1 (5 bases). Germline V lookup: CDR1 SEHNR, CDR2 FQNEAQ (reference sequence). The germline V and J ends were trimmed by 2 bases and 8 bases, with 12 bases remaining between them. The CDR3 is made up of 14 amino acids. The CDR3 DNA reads TGTGCCAGCAGCTTAAATGTCGGACAAGAAAAACTGTTTTTT. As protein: CASSLNVGQEKLFF.

CDR3 loop: CASSQDGQGNYGYTF. The CDR3 DNA is TGCGCCAGCAGCCAAGACGGGCAGGGCAACTATGGCTACACCTTC. The chain employs TRBV4-3 and TRBJ1-2, with D perhaps TRBD1 (5 bases). The germline gives CDR1 LGHNA, CDR2 YSLEER. The CDR3 extends over 15 amino acids. The V end was cut by 0 bases, the J end by 2 bases, with 10 bases between.

This chain's CDR3 is CASSWPSSGNTEAFF. As DNA, the CDR3 is TGTGCCAGCAGCTGGCCGAGTTCAGGGAACACTGAAGCTTTCTTT. The chain employs TRBV7-8 and TRBJ1-1, with D unresolved. The V gene lost 4 bases and the J gene lost 1 base, with 13 bases spanning the gap. Germline loops: CDR1 SGHVS, CDR2 FQNEAQ. The length of the CDR3 is 15 residues.

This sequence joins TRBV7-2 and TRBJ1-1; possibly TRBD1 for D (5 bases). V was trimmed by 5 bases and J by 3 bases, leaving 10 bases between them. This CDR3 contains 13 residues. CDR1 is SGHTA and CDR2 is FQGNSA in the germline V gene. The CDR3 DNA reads TGTGCCAGCAGCCCCACAGGTTACACTGAAGCTTTCTTT. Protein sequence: CASSPTGYTEAFF.

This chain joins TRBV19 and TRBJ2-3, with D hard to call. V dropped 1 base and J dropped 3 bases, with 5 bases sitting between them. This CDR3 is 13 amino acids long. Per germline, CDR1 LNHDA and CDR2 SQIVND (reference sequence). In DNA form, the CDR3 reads TGTGCCAGTAGTATAGTAGATACAGATACGCAGTATTTT. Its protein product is CASSIVDTDTQYF. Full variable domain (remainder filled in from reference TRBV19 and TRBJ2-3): DGGITQSPKYLFRKEGQNVTLSCEQNLNHDAMYWYRQDPGQGLRLIYYSQIVNDFQKGDIAEGYSVSREKKESFPLTVTSAQKNPTAFYLCASSIVDTDTQYFGPGTRLTVL.

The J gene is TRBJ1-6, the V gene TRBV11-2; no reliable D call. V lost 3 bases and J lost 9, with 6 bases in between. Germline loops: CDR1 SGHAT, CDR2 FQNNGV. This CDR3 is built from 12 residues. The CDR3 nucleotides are TGTGCCAGCAGCTTTGGGAGTTCACCCCTCCACTTT. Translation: CASSFGSSPLHF.

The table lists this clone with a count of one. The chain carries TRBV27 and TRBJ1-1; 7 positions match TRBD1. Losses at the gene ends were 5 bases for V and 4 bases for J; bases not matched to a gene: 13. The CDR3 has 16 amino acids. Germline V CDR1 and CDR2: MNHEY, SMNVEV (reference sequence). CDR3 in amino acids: CASSQLPGGLSTEAFF. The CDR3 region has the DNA TGTGCCAGCAGTCAACTCCCAGGGGGGTTGAGCACTGAAGCTTTCTTT.

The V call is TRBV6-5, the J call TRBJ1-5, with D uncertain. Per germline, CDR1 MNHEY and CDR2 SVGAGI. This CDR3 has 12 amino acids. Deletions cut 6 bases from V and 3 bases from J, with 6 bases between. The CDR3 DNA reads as TGTGCCAGCAGCCCTAACAATCAGCCCCAGCATTTT. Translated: CASSPNNQPQHF.

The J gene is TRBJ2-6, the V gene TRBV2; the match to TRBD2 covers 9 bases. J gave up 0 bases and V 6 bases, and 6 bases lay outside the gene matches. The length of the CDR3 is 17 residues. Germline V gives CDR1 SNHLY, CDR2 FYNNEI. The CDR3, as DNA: TGTGCCAGCAGGACCGGGACTAGCCTCTCTGGGGCCAACGTCCTGACTTTC. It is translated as CASRTGTSLSGANVLTF.

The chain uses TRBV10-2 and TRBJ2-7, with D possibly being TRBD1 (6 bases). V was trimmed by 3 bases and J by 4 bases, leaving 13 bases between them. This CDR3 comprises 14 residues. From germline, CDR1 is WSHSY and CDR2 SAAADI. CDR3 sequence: CASSETGQRYEQYF. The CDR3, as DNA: TGCGCCAGCAGTGAAACAGGGCAAAGGTACGAGCAGTACTTC.

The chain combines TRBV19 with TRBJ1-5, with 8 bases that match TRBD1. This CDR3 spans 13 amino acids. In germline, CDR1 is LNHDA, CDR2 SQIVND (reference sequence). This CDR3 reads CASWSGGLQPQHF. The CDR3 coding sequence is TGTGCTAGTTGGTCAGGGGGCCTCCAGCCCCAGCATTTT. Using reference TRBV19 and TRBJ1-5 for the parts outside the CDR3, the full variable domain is DGGITQSPKYLFRKEGQNVTLSCEQNLNHDAMYWYRQDPGQGLRLIYYSQIVNDFQKGDIAEGYSVSREKKESFPLTVTSAQKNPTAFYLCASWSGGLQPQHFGDGTRLSIL.

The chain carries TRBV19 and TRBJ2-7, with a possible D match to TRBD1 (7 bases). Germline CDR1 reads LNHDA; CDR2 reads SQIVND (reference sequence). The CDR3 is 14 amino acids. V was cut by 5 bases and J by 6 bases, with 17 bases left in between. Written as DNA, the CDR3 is TGTGCCAGTAGTCCCTCAGGGGGGTCTCTCGAGCAGTACTTC. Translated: CASSPSGGSLEQYF.

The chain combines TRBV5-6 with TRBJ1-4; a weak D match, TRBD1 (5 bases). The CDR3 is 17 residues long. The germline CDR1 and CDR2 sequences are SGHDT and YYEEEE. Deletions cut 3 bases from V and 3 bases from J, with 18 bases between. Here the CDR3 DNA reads TGTGCCAGCAGCTATAGGTTCAGGGTCCGCGCTAATGAAAAACTGTTTTTT. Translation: CASSYRFRVRANEKLFF.

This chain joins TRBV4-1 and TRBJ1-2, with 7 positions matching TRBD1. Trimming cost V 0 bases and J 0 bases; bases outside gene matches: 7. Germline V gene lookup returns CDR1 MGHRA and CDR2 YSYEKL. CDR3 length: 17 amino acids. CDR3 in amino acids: CASSQDSGTATNYGYTF. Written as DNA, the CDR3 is TGCGCCAGCAGCCAAGATAGTGGGACAGCCACTAACTATGGCTACACCTTC.

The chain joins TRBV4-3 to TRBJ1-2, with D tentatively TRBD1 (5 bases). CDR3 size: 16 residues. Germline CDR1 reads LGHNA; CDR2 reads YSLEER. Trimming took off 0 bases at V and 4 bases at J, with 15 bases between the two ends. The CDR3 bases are TGCGCCAGCAGCCAAGACAGGGCGTCCACCCCCTATGGCTACACCTTC. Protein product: CASSQDRASTPYGYTF.

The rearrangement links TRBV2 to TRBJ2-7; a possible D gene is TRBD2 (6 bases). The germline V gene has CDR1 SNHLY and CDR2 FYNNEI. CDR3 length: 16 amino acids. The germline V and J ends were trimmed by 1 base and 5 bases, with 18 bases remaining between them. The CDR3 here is CASSEVLEGLRDEQYF. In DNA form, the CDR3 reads TGTGCCAGCAGTGAAGTTTTGGAGGGTCTAAGAGACGAGCAGTACTTC.

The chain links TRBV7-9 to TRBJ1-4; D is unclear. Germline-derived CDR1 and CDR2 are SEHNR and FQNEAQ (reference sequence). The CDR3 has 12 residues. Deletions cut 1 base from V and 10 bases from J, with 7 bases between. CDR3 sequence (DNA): TGTGCCAGCAGCTTAGGCGGAGTAAAACTGTTTTTT. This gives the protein CASSLGGVKLFF.

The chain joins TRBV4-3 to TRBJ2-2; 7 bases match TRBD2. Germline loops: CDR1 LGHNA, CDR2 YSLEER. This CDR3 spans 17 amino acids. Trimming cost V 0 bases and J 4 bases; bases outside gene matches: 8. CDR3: CASSQEGGAGSTGELFF. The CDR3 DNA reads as TGCGCCAGCAGCCAAGAGGGAGGAGCGGGGAGCACCGGGGAGCTGTTTTTT.

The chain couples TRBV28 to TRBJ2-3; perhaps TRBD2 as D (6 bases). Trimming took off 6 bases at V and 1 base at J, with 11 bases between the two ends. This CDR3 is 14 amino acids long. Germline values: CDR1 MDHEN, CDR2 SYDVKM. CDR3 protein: CASRPGGGTDTQYF. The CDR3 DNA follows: TGTGCCAGCAGGCCCGGCGGGGGCACAGATACGCAGTATTTT.

For the CDR3, the DNA is TGTGCCAGCAGTCCCCTTGGCGGTGGGGGGGGGCCTGAAGCTTTCTTT. Protein sequence: CASSPLGGGGGPEAFF. The chain employs TRBV27 and TRBJ1-1; tentatively, D is TRBD1 (6 bases). V shed 5 bases and J shed 6 bases, with 22 bases lying between them. Germline CDR1 reads MNHEY; CDR2 reads SMNVEV (reference sequence). This CDR3 is built from 16 residues.

CDR3 residues: CASSQDQEGANTEAFF. CDR3 nucleotides: TGCGCCAGCAGCCAAGATCAGGAAGGGGCGAACACTGAAGCTTTCTTT. The chain employs TRBV4-1 and TRBJ1-1; a weak D match, TRBD1 (5 bases). The ends were cut back, 0 bases at V and 1 base at J, with 12 bases in the middle. CDR1 and CDR2 from the germline V gene are MGHRA and YSYEKL. This CDR3 comprises 16 residues.

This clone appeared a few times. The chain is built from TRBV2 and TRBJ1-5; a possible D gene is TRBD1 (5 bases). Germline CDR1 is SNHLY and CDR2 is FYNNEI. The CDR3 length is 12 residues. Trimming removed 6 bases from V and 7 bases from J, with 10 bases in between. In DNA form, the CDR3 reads TGTGCCAGCAGCGACAGTTGGCAGCCCCAGCATTTT. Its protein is CASSDSWQPQHF. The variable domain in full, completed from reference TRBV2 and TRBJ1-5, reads EPEVTQTPSHQVTQMGQEVILRCVPISNHLYFYWYRQILGQKVEFLVSFYNNEISEKSEIFDDQFSVERPDGSNFTLKIRSTKLEDSAMYFCASSDSWQPQHFGDGTRLSIL.

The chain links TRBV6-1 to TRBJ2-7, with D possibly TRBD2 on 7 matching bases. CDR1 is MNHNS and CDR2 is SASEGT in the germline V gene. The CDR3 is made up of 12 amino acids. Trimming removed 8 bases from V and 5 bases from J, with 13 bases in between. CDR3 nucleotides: TGTGCCAGCTCGAGGGGGGGGGACGAGCAGTACTTC. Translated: CASSRGGDEQYF.